Below are 8 T cell receptor beta chains sequenced from a single sample in a study of blood T cell repertoires in COVID-19. Method: immunoSEQ multiplex PCR; TCRdb's copy keeps in-frame clones and lacks some. The table lists fewer than 110,000 clones, around 90% of them singletons. Sequencing was done on a sample of peripheral blood. The receptors shown here come from a man aged 45-60 years with acute or convalescent COVID-19.

The chain combines TRBV9 with TRBJ2-7; 7 bases align to TRBD1. Trimming removed 0 bases from V and 0 bases from J; junction bases left unmatched: 3. CDR1 and CDR2 (germline): SGDLS, YYNGEE. The CDR3 is made up of 15 amino acids. CDR3 bases: TGTGCCAGCAGCGTAGGACAGGGACCCTCCTACGAGCAGTACTTC. Translation gives CASSVGQGPSYEQYF.

The chain is built from TRBV3-1 (or the pseudogene TRBV3-2) and TRBJ2-2; perhaps TRBD2 as D (6 bases). This CDR3 spans 17 amino acids. V was trimmed by 4 bases and J by 1 base, leaving 16 bases between them. CDR1 is LGHDT, CDR2 YNNKEL, per germline (reference sequence). CDR3 sequence: CASSPPGGTQNTGELFF. The CDR3 DNA reads as TGTGCCAGCAGCCCCCCGGGCGGGACCCAGAACACCGGGGAGCTGTTTTTT.

The genes are TRBV7-6 and TRBJ2-2; weak D call: TRBD1 (5 bases). V was cut by 3 bases and J by 4 bases, with 12 bases left in between. CDR1 is SGHVS, CDR2 FNYEAQ, per germline. The CDR3 is made up of 15 amino acids. CDR3 in amino acids: CASSLGQGFTGELFF. As DNA, the CDR3 is TGTGCCAGCAGCTTGGGCCAGGGTTTCACCGGGGAGCTGTTTTTT.

The V gene is TRBV2, the J gene TRBJ1-5, with D possibly being TRBD1 (6 bases). There are 14 residues in the CDR3. V shed 6 bases and J shed 1 base, with 10 bases lying between them. Germline values: CDR1 SNHLY, CDR2 FYNNEI. CDR3 region: CASRQGGSNQPQHF. CDR3 nucleotide sequence: TGTGCCAGCAGACAGGGTGGGAGCAATCAGCCCCAGCATTTT.

The chain is built from TRBV4-1 and TRBJ1-1, with D maybe TRBD1 (6 bases). The CDR3 runs 14 residues. The germline gives CDR1 MGHRA, CDR2 YSYEKL. V lost 4 bases to trimming and J lost 4 bases, with 13 bases between them. CDR3 residues: CASSRRDRLTEAFF. The CDR3 nucleotides are TGCGCCAGCAGCCGACGTGACAGGCTCACTGAAGCTTTCTTT.

This chain uses TRBV7-9 with TRBJ1-5, with D unclear. The CDR3 totals 14 residues. Germline-derived CDR1 and CDR2 are SEHNR and FQNEAQ (reference sequence). Trimming pared 5 bases from V and 0 bases from J, leaving 8 bases between. The CDR3 bases are TGTGCCAGCAGCCTATCGAGTAGCAATCAGCCCCAGCATTTT. Protein: CASSLSSSNQPQHF.

The genes are TRBV6-6 and TRBJ2-7; TRBD2 aligns across 13 bases. The CDR3 has 17 residues. Per the germline V gene, CDR1 is MNHNY and CDR2 is SVGAGI (reference sequence). J was trimmed by 2 bases and V by 5 bases; bases with no gene match: 9. The CDR3 DNA reads as TGTGCCAGCAGTCGCGGACTAGCGGGGGCGAATACCTACGAGCAGTACTTC. Translated: CASSRGLAGANTYEQYF.

V gene TRBV2 combines with J gene TRBJ1-3; no clear D gene. This CDR3 is 15 amino acids long. V shed 8 bases and J shed 4 bases, with 18 bases lying between them. The germline CDR1 and CDR2 sequences are SNHLY and FYNNEI. The DNA of the CDR3 is TGTGCCAGCGCGGCCCAAGGAGGACTCGGAAACACCATATATTTT. Protein sequence: CASAAQGGLGNTIYF.